Below are 10 T cell receptor beta chains sequenced from a single sample in a study of blood T cell repertoires in COVID-19. Measured with immunoSEQ multiplex PCR; TCRdb has only the in-frame clones, and not every one. Here the sample spans about 390,000 clones, 80% to 90% being singletons. The sample taken for sequencing was peripheral blood. Receptor source: an older woman with COVID-19, enrolled during active disease.

This sequence joins TRBV19 and TRBJ1-3, with 9 bases lining up with TRBD1. The CDR3 spans 17 residues. J lost 0 bases, V lost 5 bases, and 8 bases had no gene match. The germline gives CDR1 LNHDA, CDR2 SQIVND (reference sequence). The CDR3 DNA reads as TGTGCCAGTAGTTGGGGACAGGGCTTACTCTCTGGAAACACCATATATTTT. This sequence encodes CASSWGQGLLSGNTIYF.

The chain recombines TRBV30 with TRBJ1-4; 7 positions match TRBD1. J lost 8 bases, V lost 5 bases, and 8 bases had no gene match. This CDR3 has 13 amino acids. Germline CDR1 and CDR2: GTSNPN and SVGIG (reference sequence). CDR3 protein: CAWGGQAQEKLFF. The CDR3 DNA is TGTGCCTGGGGCGGACAGGCTCAAGAAAAACTGTTTTTT.

The J gene is TRBJ1-2, the V gene TRBV2; TRBD1 matches at 9 bases. Trimming at V came to 5 bases and at J to 7 bases, leaving 8 bases not matched to a gene. CDR3 length: 14 residues. Germline CDR1 and CDR2: SNHLY and FYNNEI. This CDR3 is CASSSDRGDGGYTF. As DNA, the CDR3 is TGTGCCAGCAGTTCGGACAGGGGAGATGGTGGCTACACCTTC.

This clone has just one count. The V gene is TRBV3-1 (or the pseudogene TRBV3-2), the J gene TRBJ2-1; 11 bases agree with TRBD1. CDR3 size: 16 residues. The V gene end was trimmed by 8 bases and the J gene end by 5 bases; junction bases not matched to a gene: 11. The germline CDR1 and CDR2 sequences are LGHDT and YNNKEL (reference sequence). CDR3 loop: CASGPVRDRGNNEQFF. The CDR3 DNA sequence: TGTGCCAGCGGTCCCGTCCGGGACAGGGGGAACAATGAGCAGTTCTTC.

The V and J genes are TRBV12-5 and TRBJ1-5; D call uncertain. This CDR3 spans 12 amino acids. Trimming stripped 1 base from V and 5 bases from J, with 3 bases between. CDR1 is LGHNT and CDR2 is FRNRAP in the germline V gene. CDR3 bases: TGTGCTAGTGGTTTGGCTTATCAGCCCCAGCATTTT. Translated, it gives CASGLAYQPQHF.

The rearrangement links TRBV11-2 to TRBJ1-5, with TRBD1 as a possible D gene (5 bases). The CDR3 totals 13 residues. CDR1 SGHAT and CDR2 FQNNGV come from the germline V gene. V was shortened by 5 bases and J by 4 bases, with 9 bases between the two germline ends. The CDR3 region has the DNA TGTGCCAGCAGCCGCGACAGAAATCAGCCCCAGCATTTT. It codes for CASSRDRNQPQHF. Filled out from reference TRBV11-2 and TRBJ1-5, the complete variable domain reads EAGVAQSPRYKIIEKRQSVAFWCNPISGHATLYWYQQILGQGPKLLIQFQNNGVVDDSQLPKDRFSAERLKGVDSTLKIQPAKLEDSAVYLCASSRDRNQPQHFGDGTRLSIL.

The chain uses TRBV28 and TRBJ1-6, with 11 bases matching TRBD1. CDR3 length: 14 amino acids. Trimming took 6 bases from V and 8 from J; bases not matched to a gene: 3. Per the germline V gene, CDR1 is MDHEN and CDR2 is SYDVKM. The CDR3 protein is CASRGQGEDSPLHF. CDR3 coding DNA: TGTGCCAGCAGGGGACAGGGGGAGGATTCACCCCTCCACTTT. Together with reference TRBV28 and TRBJ1-6, the CDR3 gives the full variable domain: DVKVTQSSRYLVKRTGEKVFLECVQDMDHENMFWYRQDPGLGLRLIYFSYDVKMKEKGDIPEGYSVSREKKERFSLILESASTNQTSMYLCASRGQGEDSPLHFGNGTRLTVT.

This clone has only one observation. The chain recombines TRBV7-8 with TRBJ1-2, with D unclear. The ends were cut back, 0 bases at V and 8 bases at J, with 16 bases in the middle. This CDR3 is built from 15 residues. Germline V CDR1 and CDR2: SGHVS, FQNEAQ. The CDR3 loop is CASSLAGKALSGYTF. The CDR3 DNA follows: TGTGCCAGCAGCTTAGCGGGCAAGGCCCTGTCGGGCTACACCTTC. The entire variable domain, with the rest obtained from reference TRBV7-8 and TRBJ1-2, is as follows: GAGVSQSPRYKVAKRGQDVALRCDPISGHVSLFWYQQALGQGPEFLTYFQNEAQLDKSGLPSDRFFAERPEGSVSTLKIQRTQQEDSAVYLCASSLAGKALSGYTFGSGTRLTVV.

The chain combines TRBV7-9 with TRBJ1-4, with TRBD1 identical over 8 bases. The CDR3 length is 15 residues. Germline V lookup: CDR1 SEHNR, CDR2 FQNEAQ (reference sequence). Losses at the gene ends were 5 bases for V and 8 bases for J; bases not matched to a gene: 10. CDR3 loop: CASSRNQGAREKLFF. The CDR3 DNA is TGTGCCAGCAGCCGCAATCAGGGGGCACGGGAAAAACTGTTTTTT.

This chain links TRBV19 with TRBJ2-3; 9 bases map to TRBD2. This CDR3 has 16 amino acids. CDR1 is LNHDA and CDR2 is SQIVND in the germline V gene (reference sequence). The V segment lost 3 bases and the J segment 1 base; nucleotides outside the gene matches: 5. CDR3 amino acids: CASSMGQRGGTDTQYF. The DNA for the CDR3 is TGTGCCAGTAGTATGGGCCAGCGGGGGGGCACAGATACGCAGTATTTT.